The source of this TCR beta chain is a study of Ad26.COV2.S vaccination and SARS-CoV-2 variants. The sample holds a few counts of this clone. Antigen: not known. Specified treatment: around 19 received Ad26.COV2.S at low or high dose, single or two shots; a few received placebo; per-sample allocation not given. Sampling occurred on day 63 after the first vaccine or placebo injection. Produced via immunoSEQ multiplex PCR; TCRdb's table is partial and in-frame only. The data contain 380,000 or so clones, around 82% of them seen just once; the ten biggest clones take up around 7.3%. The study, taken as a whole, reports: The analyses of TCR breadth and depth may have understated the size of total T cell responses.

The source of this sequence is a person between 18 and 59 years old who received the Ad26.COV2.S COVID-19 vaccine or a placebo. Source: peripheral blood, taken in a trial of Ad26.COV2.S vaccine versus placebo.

The CDR3 reads CASSSPGQGIYGYTF. The CDR3 DNA sequence: TGCGCCAGCAGCTCCCCGGGACAGGGGATCTATGGCTACACCTTC. The V call is TRBV4-1, the J call TRBJ1-2; TRBD1 matches at 10 bases. Germline CDR1 reads MGHRA; CDR2 reads YSYEKL. This CDR3 spans 15 amino acids. The ends lost 5 bases at V and 4 bases at J; junction bases unmatched: 7.